This passage covers 25 T cell receptor beta chains from one sample sequenced in a study of cytomegalovirus exposure and HLA in healthy donors. Some clones are missing from TCRdb's copy, which holds only in-frame ones; the method was immunoSEQ multiplex PCR. The sample holds some 350,000 clones, approximately 90% seen once. Material: PBMCs. The source is a woman aged 25 to 39 in good health and CMV-seropositive.

This clone was recorded at least ten times. The chain uses TRBV16 and TRBJ1-2; 7 bases fit TRBD1. CDR1 and CDR2 from the germline V gene are KGHSY and FQNENV. This CDR3 contains 16 residues. Trimming at V came to 0 bases and at J to 0 bases, leaving 4 bases not matched to a gene. The CDR3 here is CASSQSLQGTNYGYTF. The CDR3, as DNA: TGTGCCAGCAGCCAATCCCTACAGGGGACTAACTATGGCTACACCTTC.

This clone was recorded once. This sequence joins TRBV16 and TRBJ1-5, with D tentatively TRBD1 (5 bases). Germline CDR1 reads KGHSY; CDR2 reads FQNENV. V shed 2 bases and J shed 2 bases, with 10 bases lying between them. CDR3 size: 15 residues. The CDR3 is CASSQVGGGNQPQHF. CDR3 sequence (DNA): TGTGCCAGCAGCCAAGTTGGGGGAGGCAATCAGCCCCAGCATTTT. The full variable domain, its missing parts supplied by reference TRBV16 and TRBJ1-5, is GEEVAQTPKHLVRGEGQKAKLYCAPIKGHSYVFWYQQVLKNEFKFLISFQNENVFDETGMPKERFSAKCLPNSPCSLEIQATKLEDSAVYFCASSQVGGGNQPQHFGDGTRLSIL.

The genes are TRBV13 and TRBJ2-2, with 11 positions matching TRBD1. The J segment lost 7 bases and the V segment lost 5 bases, leaving 6 bases of the junction unmatched. In germline, CDR1 is PRHDT, CDR2 FYEKMQ (reference sequence). This CDR3 is built from 15 residues. The CDR3: CASSLGQGGFGELFF. CDR3 coding DNA: TGTGCCAGCAGCCTGGGACAGGGGGGGTTCGGGGAGCTGTTTTTT.

In the case of this clone: In the same sample, other DNA sequences code for this CDR3. The J gene is TRBJ2-7, the V gene TRBV9; D ambiguous. CDR1 is SGDLS, CDR2 YYNGEE, per germline. With 0 bases removed from V and 1 base from J, the gap between germline ends came to 5 bases. This CDR3 spans 13 amino acids. Written as DNA, the CDR3 is TGTGCCAGCAGCGTAGGGCAGTCCTACGAGCAGTACTTC. It is translated as CASSVGQSYEQYF.

The chain has TRBV7-2 and TRBJ2-7; 9 nucleotides align to TRBD1. The CDR3 has 14 residues. The V segment lost 5 bases and the J segment 1 base; nucleotides outside the gene matches: 3. Germline V gene lookup returns CDR1 SGHTA and CDR2 FQGNSA. CDR3 protein: CASSQQGASYEQYF. In DNA form, the CDR3 reads TGTGCCAGCAGCCAACAGGGGGCTTCCTACGAGCAGTACTTC. The complete variable domain, with remaining parts taken from reference TRBV7-2 and TRBJ2-7, reads GAGVSQSPSNKVTEKGKDVELRCDPISGHTALYWYRQSLGQGLEFLIYFQGNSAPDKSGLPSDRFSAERTGGSVSTLTIQRTQQEDSAVYLCASSQQGASYEQYFGPGTRLTVT.

The chain links TRBV5-4 to TRBJ2-7, with 12 bases fitting TRBD2. After removal of 4 bases from V and 3 bases from J, the junction contained 5 bases not matched to a gene. This CDR3 is 15 amino acids long. Germline lookup yields CDR1 SGHNT and CDR2 YYREEE (reference sequence). The CDR3 DNA reads as TGTGCCAGCAGCAGGTGGACTAGCGGGGACTACGAGCAGTACTTC. This translates into CASSRWTSGDYEQYF.

The CDR3 reads CSVESPGTQGYTF. The CDR3 DNA reads as TGCAGCGTTGAGTCCCCAGGGACCCAGGGCTACACCTTC. The genes are TRBV29-1 and TRBJ1-2; possibly TRBD1 for D (5 bases). The germline CDR1 and CDR2 sequences are SQVTM and ANQGSEA. V was pared by 3 bases and J by 8 bases, with 16 bases between. The CDR3 runs 13 residues.

CDR3 loop: CASSYTGSGNTIYF. CDR3 sequence (DNA): TGTGCCAGCAGTTATACGGGCTCTGGAAACACCATATATTTT. The chain combines TRBV6-5 with TRBJ1-3; D is ambiguous. Trimming took 3 bases from V and 0 from J, leaving 6 bases between them. Germline V gene lookup returns CDR1 MNHEY and CDR2 SVGAGI. This CDR3 is built from 14 residues.

CDR3 in amino acids: CASGQVSYEQYF. CDR3 nucleotides: TGTGCCTCAGGACAGGTTTCCTACGAGCAGTACTTC. The rearrangement links TRBV27 to TRBJ2-7; TRBD1 matches 7 bases. From germline, CDR1 is MNHEY and CDR2 SMNVEV (reference sequence). This CDR3 comprises 12 residues. V shed 11 bases, J shed 1 base, and the junction held 5 bases outside the gene matches.

This rearrangement joins TRBV6-1 to TRBJ1-1; D uncertain. CDR1 MNHNS and CDR2 SASEGT come from the germline V gene. V gave up 6 bases and J gave up 4 bases, with 9 bases separating them. This CDR3 has 12 amino acids. CDR3: CASSRLGTEAFF. CDR3 in DNA: TGTGCCAGCAGCCGCCTAGGCACTGAAGCTTTCTTT.

This clone was seen a few times. The CDR3 protein is CSVGDGPLAKNIQYF. CDR3 coding DNA: TGCAGCGTCGGAGACGGACCGCTAGCCAAAAACATTCAGTACTTC. The chain couples TRBV29-1 to TRBJ2-4, with D unclear. Germline values: CDR1 SQVTM, CDR2 ANQGSEA. The CDR3 length is 15 residues. Deletions cut 6 bases from V and 0 bases from J, with 15 bases between.

This chain links TRBV5-6 with TRBJ2-3; the D call may be TRBD1 or TRBD2 (6 bases each). Trimming took off 5 bases at V and 1 base at J, with 8 bases between the two ends. This CDR3 has 13 residues. Germline values: CDR1 SGHDT, CDR2 YYEEEE. The CDR3: CASREGGTDTQYF. CDR3 DNA: TGTGCCAGCAGGGAGGGGGGCACAGATACGCAGTATTTT.

The V gene is TRBV19, the J gene TRBJ2-7; TRBD2 might be the D (6 bases). V was shortened by 7 bases and J by 3 bases, with 16 bases between the two germline ends. The germline V gene has CDR1 LNHDA and CDR2 SQIVND (reference sequence). There are 14 residues in the CDR3. CDR3 DNA: TGTGCCAGTACCCCCGGAGGAGGGCTCTACGAGCAGTACTTC. The encoded protein is CASTPGGGLYEQYF.

This sequence joins TRBV5-1 and TRBJ2-1; D might be TRBD1 (6 bases). Trimming stripped 2 bases from V and 8 bases from J, with 14 bases between. Germline values: CDR1 SGHRS, CDR2 YFSETQ. The CDR3 is made up of 14 amino acids. The chain's CDR3 is CASSFQGQVDEQFF. CDR3 DNA: TGCGCCAGCAGCTTCCAGGGGCAGGTCGATGAGCAGTTCTTC.

This chain links TRBV6-1 with TRBJ2-7; D not resolved. Germline V gene lookup returns CDR1 MNHNS and CDR2 SASEGT. This CDR3 has 12 residues. With 1 base removed from V and 6 bases from J, the gap between germline ends came to 7 bases. The CDR3 protein is CASSEVMSEQYF. CDR3 coding DNA: TGTGCCAGCAGTGAAGTTATGAGCGAGCAGTACTTC.

The CDR3 region is CASLGTGNTGELFF. CDR3 nucleotides: TGTGCCAGTCTAGGGACAGGGAACACCGGGGAGCTGTTTTTT. The chain links TRBV6-1 to TRBJ2-2, with 8 bases lining up with TRBD1. The CDR3 totals 14 residues. Germline values: CDR1 MNHNS, CDR2 SASEGT. The V gene end was trimmed by 9 bases and the J gene end by 1 base; junction bases not matched to a gene: 4.

V is TRBV9 and J is TRBJ2-2, with TRBD2 identical over 9 bases. Germline CDR1 and CDR2: SGDLS and YYNGEE. The length of the CDR3 is 18 residues. The J segment lost 1 base and the V segment lost 2 bases, leaving 9 bases of the junction unmatched. The DNA of the CDR3 is TGTGCCAGCAGCGTTCTTAGCGGGAGCGGGCAGAACACCGGGGAGCTGTTTTTT. Its protein is CASSVLSGSGQNTGELFF.

The chain uses TRBV4-3 and TRBJ1-5; the match to TRBD1 covers 7 bases. Germline V gene lookup returns CDR1 LGHNA and CDR2 YSLEER. The CDR3 has 17 amino acids. The ends lost 2 bases at V and 3 bases at J; junction bases unmatched: 10. The DNA for the CDR3 is TGCGCCAGCAGCCAATATCCTCCGGGACAGCTCAATCAGCCCCAGCATTTT. Translating gives CASSQYPPGQLNQPQHF.

This clone was observed once. The chain has TRBV9 and TRBJ2-2; no reliable D call. With 0 bases removed from V and 5 bases from J, the gap between germline ends came to 8 bases. The CDR3 runs 14 residues. Germline CDR1 is SGDLS and CDR2 is YYNGEE. The CDR3 loop is CASSVVSETGELFF. CDR3 sequence (DNA): TGTGCCAGCAGCGTAGTCTCTGAGACCGGGGAGCTGTTTTTT.

The rearrangement links TRBV7-9 to TRBJ1-2, with D perhaps TRBD1 (6 bases). Germline V CDR1 and CDR2: SEHNR, FQNEAQ (reference sequence). The V and J ends lost 8 bases and 5 bases respectively, with 15 bases between them. The CDR3 consists of 13 residues. The CDR3 DNA reads as TGTGCCAGCGACCCAGGGGAAAGTTATGGCTACACCTTC. As protein: CASDPGESYGYTF.

The chain combines TRBV6-6 with TRBJ2-7; D ambiguous. The CDR3 totals 14 residues. V was pared by 7 bases and J by 2 bases, with 15 bases between. CDR1 MNHNY and CDR2 SVGAGI come from the germline V gene (reference sequence). CDR3 coding DNA: TGTGCCAGCACCCCTAACCAGTATCCCTACGAGCAGTACTTC. Translating gives CASTPNQYPYEQYF.

The chain joins TRBV30 to TRBJ1-4, with 10 bases identical to TRBD1. V lost 4 bases to trimming and J lost 7 bases; unmatched junction nucleotides: 6. Per the germline V gene, CDR1 is GTSNPN and CDR2 is SVGIG (reference sequence). The CDR3 runs to 14 residues. CDR3 region: CAWTSGTGVEKLFF. The CDR3 coding sequence is TGTGCCTGGACCTCCGGGACAGGGGTTGAAAAACTGTTTTTT.

This clone was counted a single time. This rearrangement joins TRBV28 to TRBJ2-2, with D hard to call. V lost 2 bases and J 2 bases, leaving 9 bases between the germline ends. The CDR3 is made up of 15 amino acids. Germline-derived CDR1 and CDR2 are MDHEN and SYDVKM. The CDR3 loop reads CASSLGQLNTGELFF. The CDR3 DNA sequence: TGTGCCAGCAGTTTAGGTCAGCTCAACACCGGGGAGCTGTTTTTT.

The V and J genes are TRBV5-6 and TRBJ1-4; a possible D gene is TRBD1 (5 bases). Per the germline V gene, CDR1 is SGHDT and CDR2 is YYEEEE. V was trimmed by 1 base and J by 7 bases, leaving 11 bases between them. The CDR3 loop spans 14 amino acids. The CDR3 protein is CASSLQGAGEKLFF. DNA of the CDR3: TGTGCCAGCAGCTTGCAAGGGGCCGGTGAAAAACTGTTTTTT. Looking up the rest from reference TRBV5-6 and TRBJ1-4 gives the full variable domain: DAGVTQSPTHLIKTRGQQVTLRCSPKSGHDTVSWYQQALGQGPQFIFQYYEEEERQRGNFPDRFSGHQFPNYSSELNVNALLLGDSALYLCASSLQGAGEKLFFGSGTQLSVL.

This chain joins TRBV28 and TRBJ2-5; D is ambiguous. V was pared by 5 bases and J by 5 bases, with 9 bases between. The CDR3 sequence is 12 residues long. Germline CDR1 reads MDHEN; CDR2 reads SYDVKM. The CDR3 nucleotides are TGTGCCAGCAGTATAGGCTGGGAGACCCAGTACTTC. Protein: CASSIGWETQYF.